The subject of this entry is one T cell receptor (beta chain). Its antigen is unidentified. This entry is derived from a study of graft-versus-host responses after intestinal transplantation. Study background: Every recipient underwent anti-thymocyte globulin induction, then tacrolimus and steroids for roughly 3 years.

Regarding the study as a whole: Where graft-donor T cell macrochimerism was present, patients had high graft-versus-host to host-versus-graft clonal ratios in allografts. Some GvH clones appeared in ileal mucosa or blood before recipient bone marrow. Declining HvG levels early post-transplant were linked to peak circulating GvH clone levels.

Data came from immunoSEQ multiplex PCR; TCRdb stores just in-frame clones and leaves some out. Here the sample spans more than 30,000 clones, roughly 87% being singletons. Graft material was processed, releasing intraepithelial and lamina propria lymphocytes. The sequences come from ileum tissue, collected around 190 days after intestinal transplant. This TCR was sampled from a human patient who received an intestinal transplant, so some T cells may come from the graft donor.

CDR3 sequence: CASSLMGDTEAFF. DNA for the CDR3: TGTGCCAGCAGCTTAATGGGGGATACTGAAGCTTTCTTT. J is TRBJ1-1 and V is TRBV7-9; a possible D gene is TRBD1 (5 bases). Trimming removed 2 bases from V and 5 bases from J, with 9 bases in between. Germline V lookup: CDR1 SEHNR, CDR2 FQNEAQ (reference sequence). The CDR3 spans 13 residues. Combining the CDR3 with reference TRBV7-9 and TRBJ1-1 gives the whole variable domain DTGVSQNPRHKITKRGQNVTFRCDPISEHNRLYWYRQTLGQGPEFLTYFQNEAQLEKSRLLSDRFSAERPKGSFSTLEIQRTEQGDSAMYLCASSLMGDTEAFFGQGTRLTVV.